This T cell receptor beta chain was documented in a study of neoadjuvant nivolumab and ipilimumab in lung cancer (dated by TCRdb to the early 2020s). With respect to the entire study: Nivolumab was given at 3 mg/kg intravenously on days 1, 15 and 29, and the combination arm added ipilimumab 1 mg/kg on day 1 only. The primary endpoint of the trial was the rate of major pathologic response (MPR) in the intention-to-treat population of each study arm. Of the 45 or so patients with operable NSCLC treated in the trial, roughly 23 were randomized to nivolumab monotherapy and 21 to nivolumab plus ipilimumab. Matched pretherapy and resected tumor pairs were analyzed from seven patients, of whom four had been treated with nivolumab and three with nivolumab plus ipilimumab. TCR repertoires were compared between pretherapy (baseline) peripheral blood and tumors resected at surgery after neoadjuvant immune checkpoint blockade. Results and caveats for the whole study, not just this receptor: A small number of samples was subjected to TCR sequencing. No significant correlation was found between TCR clonality and pathologic tumor regression, and only one major-pathologic-response sample was available for the clonality analysis. Compared with tumor-adjacent uninvolved lung, resected tumors had greater TCR richness and clonality, and increases showed up in more of the dual-therapy-treated tumors. Richness in tumors resected after neoadjuvant therapy showed a positive correlation with pretherapy blood TCR richness (Spearman R of about 0.82). From pretherapy to surgery, increases in tumor T-cell richness and clonality were observed in three of three dual-therapy tumors but in only two of four nivolumab-treated tumors.

Libraries came from the immunoSEQ multiplex PCR assay. On the authors' methods: Repertoires were summarized in terms of richness and clonality, and significantly expanded and contracted clones between pre- and post-therapy samples were identified. The clones in this table, taken by TCRdb from immuneACCESS, are in-frame only. Not every clone is retained; where verified, under half of the shortfall comes from an unresolved V gene, and the cause of the rest is unknown. Clone size and the V and J calls come from that table; the DNA yielded D and trimming. The sample table records approximately 30,000 clones; 90% of these occur just once. Around 5% of the sample is taken by the ten largest. Details on this clone: This receptor's antigen is unknown. No base-level quality is on record; no much larger clone is a single base apart.

Reading the label with the study, this specimen's time point is: at surgical resection after neoadjuvant nivolumab +/- ipilimumab. The samples were taken from NEOSTAR, a phase 2 randomized trial in operable NSCLC that tested neoadjuvant nivolumab or nivolumab plus ipilimumab, followed by surgery. The origin of this receptor is an adult with non-small cell lung cancer. This specimen was peripheral blood, taken after neoadjuvant nivolumab, alone or with ipilimumab, at or shortly before surgery.

The CDR3 region has the sequence CASSRSRVEQYF. The nucleotide sequence reads TGTGCCAGCAGCCGGTCTCGGGTCGAGCAGTACTTC. The sequence joins TRBV14 to TRBJ2-7; there is no confident call for the D gene. CDR1 and CDR2, per the germline V gene, are SGHDN and FVKESK. From its cysteine to its phenylalanine, the CDR3 spans 12 amino acids. The read is trimmed to its CDR3 DNA, 36 bases read in frame from base 1. The germline ends are 10 bases apart after V is trimmed by 4 bases and J by 6 bases.